This T cell receptor (beta chain) was profiled in a study of Graves' ophthalmopathy and Graves' hyperthyroidism. Study-wide findings and caveats: Blood contained most expanded thyroid clonotypes exceeding 0.001 frequency.

Uncontrolled infections, pregnancy, lactation or other autoimmune diseases led to patient exclusion. Patients were diagnosed from clinical symptoms, serum thyroxine, TRAb, thyroid ultrasound and orbital computed tomography. PBMCs were obtained from 9.5 to 10 ml of fresh peripheral blood. In its sample, this clonotype was seen many times. Its antigen is currently unknown. Amplifying from RNA transcripts, the study obtained TCR beta CDR3 regions. After a first-round RT-PCR with HTBI primers, a second-round multiplex PCR was run. TCRdb reprocessed the multiplex PCR reads via MiXCR and lists one record per CDR3 protein. This sample carries roughly 400,000 distinct CDR3 sequences, around 20% of them seen once, and the ten largest clones take about 1.6%. Sequenced: peripheral blood. The receptor's source is a woman aged 18-29 years with Graves' ophthalmopathy.

CDR3 coding DNA: TGTGCCAGCAGCCAACGACAGGGAGTTAATTCACCCCTCCACTTT. Translated, it gives CASSQRQGVNSPLHF. The chain recombines TRBV7-9 with TRBJ1-6; 7 nucleotides agree with TRBD1. The germline CDR1 and CDR2 sequences are SEHNR and FQNEAQ (reference sequence). V was pared by 5 bases and J by 6 bases, with 7 bases of the junction left unmatched. CDR3 length: 15 residues.